Shown below are 16 T cell receptor beta chains from a single sample sequenced in a study of blood T cell repertoires in COVID-19. The assay was immunoSEQ multiplex PCR, and TCRdb's table has in-frame clones only and misses some. The data show over 90,000 clones, more than 85% seen once. Sequencing input: peripheral blood. Receptor source: a man younger than 35 with acute or convalescent COVID-19.

This chain uses TRBV27 with TRBJ1-2, with 9 bases identical to TRBD1. V shed 4 bases and J 8 bases; nucleotides not matched to a gene: 14. The CDR3 covers 16 residues. The germline V gene has CDR1 MNHEY and CDR2 SMNVEV (reference sequence). CDR3 loop: CASSYRTGTGTRGYTF. CDR3 DNA: TGTGCCAGCAGTTACCGTACCGGGACAGGGACTAGGGGCTACACCTTC.

The V call is TRBV7-8, the J call TRBJ2-3; tentatively, D is TRBD2 (5 bases). The CDR3 has 18 residues. Deletions cut 2 bases from V and 4 bases from J, with 22 bases between. CDR1 is SGHVS and CDR2 is FQNEAQ in the germline V gene. CDR3 protein: CASSLTRLPGSRADTQYF. CDR3 DNA sequence: TGTGCCAGCAGCTTAACCCGACTGCCGGGGAGTCGGGCAGATACGCAGTATTTT.

The chain uses TRBV30 and TRBJ1-1; D gene unclear. The CDR3 loop spans 10 amino acids. The germline V gene encodes CDR1 GTSNPN and CDR2 SVGIG (reference sequence). CDR3 DNA sequence: TGTGCACTGCTAGCTGCTGAAGCTTTCTTT. Translating it yields CALLAAEAFF. Full variable domain (remainder filled in from reference TRBV30 and TRBJ1-1): SQTIHQWPATLVQPVGSPLSLECTVEGTSNPNLYWYRQAAGRGLQLLFYSVGIGQISSEVPQNLSASRPQDRQFILSSKKLLLSDSGFYLCALLAAEAFFGQGTRLTVV.

This clone was observed a single time. The chain couples TRBV6-1 to TRBJ2-1; D is possibly TRBD1 (6 bases). The length of the CDR3 is 15 residues. The V and J ends lost 0 bases and 4 bases respectively, with 10 bases between them. Per germline, CDR1 MNHNS and CDR2 SASEGT. CDR3 DNA sequence: TGTGCCAGCAGTGAAGCTGACAGGCAATACAATGAGCAGTTCTTC. Encoded protein: CASSEADRQYNEQFF.

The chain has TRBV15 and TRBJ2-1; 8 positions match TRBD1. CDR1 is LNHNV, CDR2 YYDKDF, per germline (reference sequence). The CDR3 length is 12 residues. The V segment lost 3 bases and the J segment 8 bases; nucleotides outside the gene matches: 0. The CDR3 DNA is TGTGCCACCAGCAGGGACAGGGATGAGCAGTTCTTC. Translation gives CATSRDRDEQFF. Based on the CDR3 plus reference TRBV15 and TRBJ2-1, the full variable domain is DAMVIQNPRYQVTQFGKPVTLSCSQTLNHNVMYWYQQKSSQAPKLLFHYYDKDFNNEADTPDNFQSRRPNTSFCFLDIRSPGLGDTAMYLCATSRDRDEQFFGPGTRLTVL.

This rearrangement joins TRBV6-1 to TRBJ1-2; the match to TRBD1 covers 7 bases. J lost 6 bases, V lost 2 bases, and 3 bases had no gene match. Germline-derived CDR1 and CDR2 are MNHNS and SASEGT. The CDR3 runs 13 residues. The CDR3: CASSERGGNGYTF. CDR3 DNA sequence: TGTGCCAGCAGTGAAAGAGGGGGCAATGGCTACACCTTC.

The chain employs TRBV5-1 and TRBJ1-1, with D maybe TRBD1 (6 bases). Germline CDR1 SGHRS, CDR2 YFSETQ. The CDR3 extends over 16 amino acids. V was cut by 0 bases and J by 4 bases, with 16 bases left in between. Here the CDR3 DNA reads TGCGCCAGCAGCTTGGGGAACAGGGCGACATCCACTGAAGCTTTCTTT. Translation gives CASSLGNRATSTEAFF.

The chain couples TRBV6-5 to TRBJ2-2, with 7 bases matching TRBD2. The CDR3 spans 14 residues. Germline values: CDR1 MNHEY, CDR2 SVGAGI. V shed 6 bases and J 6 bases; nucleotides not matched to a gene: 7. The CDR3 nucleotides are TGTGCCAGCAGGGAGGCAGGGAGGGCCGGGGAGCTGTTTTTT. This codes for CASREAGRAGELFF.

CDR3 in amino acids: CASSLAGGQGGEKLFF. The DNA for the CDR3 is TGCGCCAGCAGCTTGGCCGGGGGACAGGGAGGTGAAAAACTGTTTTTT. The gene calls are TRBV5-1 and TRBJ1-4; TRBD1 agrees at 9 bases. The CDR3 length is 16 residues. Germline CDR1 reads SGHRS; CDR2 reads YFSETQ. V was pared by 0 bases and J by 7 bases, with 7 bases of the junction left unmatched.

This clone was seen once. The chain has TRBV28 and TRBJ1-2; D not resolved. This CDR3 contains 14 residues. Trimming removed 3 bases at V and 3 bases at J, with 11 bases between. CDR1 and CDR2 from the germline V gene are MDHEN and SYDVKM. The CDR3 loop is CASSFQWGDYGYTF. The CDR3 DNA follows: TGTGCCAGCAGTTTTCAGTGGGGAGACTATGGCTACACCTTC.

This chain connects TRBV24-1 to TRBJ2-2; D remains ambiguous. Germline V gene data show CDR1 as KGHDR and CDR2 as SFDVKD. The V and J ends lost 3 bases and 6 bases respectively, with 13 bases between them. There are 15 residues in the CDR3. The CDR3 DNA is TGTGCCACCAGTGATGGTGTGGAGAGGCCCGGGGAGCTGTTTTTT. Translation gives CATSDGVERPGELFF.

Notes on this clone: Different DNA sequences within this sample yield the same CDR3. The chain combines TRBV7-9 with TRBJ1-5, with D unresolved. CDR3 length: 14 amino acids. Trimming took off 5 bases at V and 0 bases at J, with 8 bases between the two ends. Germline lookup yields CDR1 SEHNR and CDR2 FQNEAQ (reference sequence). The CDR3, as DNA: TGTGCCAGCAGCCCCTCGGGTAGCAATCAGCCCCAGCATTTT. Residues: CASSPSGSNQPQHF.

The gene calls are TRBV19 and TRBJ2-3; 7 nucleotides line up with TRBD1. The length of the CDR3 is 14 residues. Germline V CDR1 and CDR2: LNHDA, SQIVND (reference sequence). After removal of 7 bases from V and 0 bases from J, the junction contained 4 bases not matched to a gene. For the CDR3, the DNA is TGTGCCAGTAAAGTGGGACAGAGCACAGATACGCAGTATTTT. Translating gives CASKVGQSTDTQYF.

The chain couples TRBV14 to TRBJ1-1; D gene ambiguous. V lost 6 bases and J 1 base, leaving 12 bases between the germline ends. This CDR3 comprises 14 residues. The V gene's germline CDR1 is SGHDN and CDR2 FVKESK. CDR3 sequence (DNA): TGTGCCAGCAGACCAATCCAGGCGAACACTGAAGCTTTCTTT. This translates into CASRPIQANTEAFF.

V is TRBV6-5 and J is TRBJ1-4; unclear D gene. The CDR3 runs 15 residues. The germline V gene has CDR1 MNHEY and CDR2 SVGAGI. Trimming left V 11 bases short and J 0 bases short, with 16 bases between. The CDR3 loop reads CAAQLIAATNEKLFF. DNA of the CDR3: TGTGCCGCACAGCTTATCGCTGCAACTAATGAAAAACTGTTTTTT.

This chain connects TRBV9 to TRBJ2-4; 14 positions match TRBD2. Germline lookup yields CDR1 SGDLS and CDR2 YYNGEE. This CDR3 comprises 19 residues. Germline trimming cut 4 bases from V and 1 base from J; bases unmatched to any gene: 10. The CDR3 spells CASSPRLAGGGKAKNIQYF. The CDR3 DNA reads TGTGCCAGCAGCCCCCGACTAGCGGGAGGGGGTAAGGCCAAAAACATTCAGTACTTC.